This TCR beta chain was sequenced for a study of yellow fever vaccine responses in identical twins. Germline V gene data show CDR1 as SGHNT and CDR2 as YYREEE (reference sequence). The length of the CDR3 is 13 residues. V lost 4 bases and J 5 bases, leaving 13 bases between the germline ends. TCRdb passed the RT-PCR reads through MiXCR, listing each CDR3 protein once. The sample includes 15,000 to 20,000 distinct CDR3 sequences, approximately 80% seen only once; the top ten take 1.8%. The chain is built from TRBV5-4 and TRBJ2-7, with no clear D. This clonotype originated in a woman under 30 who received the yellow fever vaccine. Sequences were derived from T cells from blood (PBMCs), unsorted or a sorted subset (not recorded which), sampled before or after yellow fever vaccination (not recorded which). CDR3 bases: TGTGCCAGCAGCCCCCTGCCTCTCGACGAGCAGTACTTC. Translating gives CASSPLPLDEQYF.